This section outlines one T cell receptor (beta chain) sequence together with its context. V was clipped by 5 bases and J by 7 bases, with 8 bases between them. From germline, CDR1 is MNHNY and CDR2 SVGAGI (reference sequence). The CDR3 sequence is 12 residues long. The sample belongs to a study of cytomegalovirus exposure and HLA in healthy donors. Generated by immunoSEQ multiplex PCR, the TCRdb table keeps only in-frame clones and is missing some. The profile covers about 160,000 clones, with roughly 95% appearing a single time and under 0.9% taken by the ten largest. The donors were part of the roughly 130-subject validation cohort, which stood apart from the approximately 630-subject first cohort.

V and J are TRBV6-6 and TRBJ1-4, with D unclear. This receptor was obtained from a young woman in good health and CMV-seronegative. Input material: PBMCs. CDR3 in amino acids: CASSDDIEKLFF. For the CDR3, the DNA is TGTGCCAGCAGTGACGACATTGAAAAACTGTTTTTT.